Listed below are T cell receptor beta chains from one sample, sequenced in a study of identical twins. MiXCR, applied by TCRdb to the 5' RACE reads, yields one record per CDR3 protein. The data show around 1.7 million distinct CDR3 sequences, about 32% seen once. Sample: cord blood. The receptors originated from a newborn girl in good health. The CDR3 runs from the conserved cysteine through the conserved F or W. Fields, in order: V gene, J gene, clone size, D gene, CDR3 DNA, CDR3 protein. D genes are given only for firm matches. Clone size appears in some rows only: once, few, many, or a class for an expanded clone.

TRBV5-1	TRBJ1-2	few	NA	TGCGCCAGCCCACAGGAACCTCCCAACTATGGCTACACCTTC	CASPQEPPNYGYTF
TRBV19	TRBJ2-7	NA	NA	TGTGCCAGTAGTCCCGACATGAGCTACGAGCAGTACTTC	CASSPDMSYEQYF
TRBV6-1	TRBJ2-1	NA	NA	TGTGCCAGCAATCGGCAGGGGACCAGGGATGAGCAGTTCTTC	CASNRQGTRDEQFF
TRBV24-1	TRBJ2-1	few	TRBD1	TGTGCCACCGAAAAAAGACAGGGTGAGCAGTTCTTC	CATEKRQGEQFF
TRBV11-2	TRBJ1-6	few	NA	TGTGCCAGCAGCGAGACCTTCCGGGACGCGACTGAAGCTTCACCCCTCCACTTT	CASSETFRDATEASPLHF
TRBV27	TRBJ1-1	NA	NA	TGTGCCAGCAGTTTAACCACAGGGTTTGGCACTGAAGCTTTCTTT	CASSLTTGFGTEAFF
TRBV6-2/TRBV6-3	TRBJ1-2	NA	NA	TGTGCCACCCAGGACTATGGCTACACCTTC	CATQDYGYTF
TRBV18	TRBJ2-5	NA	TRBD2	TGTGCCAGCTCACCCACCCGTCTAGCGGCGGAGACCCAGTACTTC	CASSPTRLAAETQYF
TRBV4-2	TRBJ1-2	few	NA	TGTGCCAGCAGCCAAGATCGAAGCCGGGGACGGACCGAAGCTAACTATGGCTACACCTTC	CASSQDRSRGRTEANYGYTF
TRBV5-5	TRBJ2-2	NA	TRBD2	TGTGCCAGCATCCCTAGCGGGGGGGCTACCGGGGAGCTGTTTTTT	CASIPSGGATGELFF
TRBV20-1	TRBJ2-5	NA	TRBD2	TGCAGTGCCGATCTAGCGGGAGAGAAAGAGACCCAGTACTTC	CSADLAGEKETQYF
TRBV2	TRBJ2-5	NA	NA	TGTGCCAGCAGTGTAGGCACAGGGAGTAAGACCCAGTACTTC	CASSVGTGSKTQYF
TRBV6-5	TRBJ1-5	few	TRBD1	TGTGCCAGCGGGAGGACAGGCGGACAGCCCCAGCATTTT	CASGRTGGQPQHF
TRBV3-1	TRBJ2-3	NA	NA	TGTGCCAGCAGCCAAGGGGCCCGATACAGCACAGATACGCAGTATTTT	CASSQGARYSTDTQYF
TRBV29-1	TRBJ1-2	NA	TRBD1	TGCAGCGTGGAGACAGGGGGCAGCTATGGCTACACCTTC	CSVETGGSYGYTF
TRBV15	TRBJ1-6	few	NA	TGTGCCACCAGATGGGTCGGGGATTGGGGCTCCTATAATTCACCCCTCCACTTT	CATRWVGDWGSYNSPLHF
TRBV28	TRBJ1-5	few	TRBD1	TGTGCCAGCAGTTTCCCTTGGACAGGGAATCAGCCCCAGCATTTT	CASSFPWTGNQPQHF